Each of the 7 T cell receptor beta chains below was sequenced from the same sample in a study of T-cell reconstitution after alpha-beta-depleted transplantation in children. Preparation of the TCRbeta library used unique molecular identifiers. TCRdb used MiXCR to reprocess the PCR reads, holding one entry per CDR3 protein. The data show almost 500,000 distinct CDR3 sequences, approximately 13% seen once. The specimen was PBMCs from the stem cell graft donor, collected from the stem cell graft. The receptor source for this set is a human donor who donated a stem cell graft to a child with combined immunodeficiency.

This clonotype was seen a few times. The CDR3 spells CSAKAGIGELFF. In DNA form, the CDR3 reads TGCAGTGCTAAGGCAGGGATCGGGGAGCTGTTTTTT. V gene TRBV20-1 combines with J gene TRBJ2-2, with D perhaps TRBD1 (5 bases). V was cut by 4 bases and J by 7 bases, with 10 bases left in between. The germline V gene encodes CDR1 DFQATT and CDR2 SNEGSKA (reference sequence). The CDR3 has 12 amino acids.

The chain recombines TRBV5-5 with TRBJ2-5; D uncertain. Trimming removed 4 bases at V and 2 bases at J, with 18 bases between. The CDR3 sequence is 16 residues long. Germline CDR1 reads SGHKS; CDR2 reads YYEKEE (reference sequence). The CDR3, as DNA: TGTGCCAGCAGCCTTTCAATCGTACGAGATCAAGAGACCCAGTACTTC. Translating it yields CASSLSIVRDQETQYF.

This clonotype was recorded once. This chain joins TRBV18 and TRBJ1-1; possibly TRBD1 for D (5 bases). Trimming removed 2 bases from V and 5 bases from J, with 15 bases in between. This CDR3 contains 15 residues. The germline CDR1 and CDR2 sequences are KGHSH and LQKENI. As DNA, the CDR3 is TGTGCCAGCTCACCAATTTCAGGGAGTGATACTGAAGCTTTCTTT. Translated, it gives CASSPISGSDTEAFF.

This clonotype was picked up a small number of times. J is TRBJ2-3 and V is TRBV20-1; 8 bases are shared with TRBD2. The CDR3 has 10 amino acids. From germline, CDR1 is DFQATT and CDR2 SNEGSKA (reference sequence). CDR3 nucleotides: TGCACCCCGGGGGGGAATACGCAGTATTTT. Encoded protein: CTPGGNTQYF.

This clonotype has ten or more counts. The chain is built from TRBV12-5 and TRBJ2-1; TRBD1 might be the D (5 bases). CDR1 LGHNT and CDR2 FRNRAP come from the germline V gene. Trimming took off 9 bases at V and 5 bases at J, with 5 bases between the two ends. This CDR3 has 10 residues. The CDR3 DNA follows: TGTGCTAGAGGGGACAATGAGCAGTTCTTC. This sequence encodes CARGDNEQFF.

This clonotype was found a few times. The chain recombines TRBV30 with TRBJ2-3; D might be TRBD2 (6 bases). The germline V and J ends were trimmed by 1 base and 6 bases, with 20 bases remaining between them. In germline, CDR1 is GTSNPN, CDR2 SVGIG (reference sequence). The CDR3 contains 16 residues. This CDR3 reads CAWSGLVGGWLDTQYF. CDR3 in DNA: TGTGCCTGGAGTGGACTAGTCGGGGGTTGGCTCGATACGCAGTATTTT.

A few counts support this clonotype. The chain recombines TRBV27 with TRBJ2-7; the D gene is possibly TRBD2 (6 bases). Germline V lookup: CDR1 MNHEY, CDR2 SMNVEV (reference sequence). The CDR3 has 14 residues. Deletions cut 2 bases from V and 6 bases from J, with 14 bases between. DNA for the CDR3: TGTGCCAGCAGTTTAGCGGGGTCCCGAGGCGAGCAGTACTTC. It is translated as CASSLAGSRGEQYF.